This TCR beta chain was captured by sequencing in a study of beta chain features in type 1 diabetes. Study summary: Examination covered around 110 million sorted cells spanning all samples.

A heparinised blood draw that averaged about 120 mL was obtained once from each donor. It was via CD45RO/CCR7/CD25/CD127/CD95/CD27 that CD4+ naive, central memory, regulatory and stem cell-like memory cells were sorted. The isolated RNA, all of it, was reverse transcribed, so expressed TCRB transcripts were what got sequenced. For naive, central memory and regulatory T cell samples, reads averaged approximately 3.9 million. Profiled with immunoSEQ multiplex PCR; TCRdb holds only in-frame clones, not every one. The data contain hundreds of thousands of clones, about 70% of them seen just once; the ten biggest clones take up 0.053%. Germline V gene data show CDR1 as SNHLY and CDR2 as FYNNEI. Between the trimmed V and J ends, which lost 4 bases and 4 bases, there was a span of 9 bases. The CDR3 length is 13 residues.

Sequences were obtained from naive CD4+ T cells from blood. The chain links TRBV2 to TRBJ2-3; no reliable D call. The source of this sequence is a man between 25 and 39 years old in good health. The DNA for the CDR3 is TGTGCCAGCAGTGCCGAGAGAGCAGATACGCAGTATTTT. Encoded protein: CASSAERADTQYF.